The present entry profiles one T cell receptor (beta chain) with its context. Looked up from germline, CDR1 is SGHTA and CDR2 is FQGNSA. V lost 5 bases and J lost 2; bases outside the gene matches: 7. The CDR3 covers 15 residues. The template was genomic DNA from peripheral blood, not RNA. A mixed TRB-A/B primer pool amplified rearranged TRB by multiplex touch-down PCR. TCRdb passed the multiplex PCR reads through MiXCR, listing each CDR3 protein once. The table shows some 2,500 distinct CDR3 sequences, with approximately 24% occurring only once. The sample belongs to a study of T cell repertoires in aging, cancer and after chemotherapy.

Sequencing used blood. The genes are TRBV7-2 and TRBJ2-7, with 9 positions matching TRBD2. The sequence came from a human donor with a solid tumor. The CDR3 sequence is CASSILSGRTYEQYF. The CDR3 DNA reads as TGTGCCAGCAGCATTCTTAGCGGGAGAACCTACGAGCAGTACTTC. Together with reference TRBV7-2 and TRBJ2-7, the CDR3 gives the full variable domain: GAGVSQSPSNKVTEKGKDVELRCDPISGHTALYWYRQSLGQGLEFLIYFQGNSAPDKSGLPSDRFSAERTGGSVSTLTIQRTQQEDSAVYLCASSILSGRTYEQYFGPGTRLTVT.